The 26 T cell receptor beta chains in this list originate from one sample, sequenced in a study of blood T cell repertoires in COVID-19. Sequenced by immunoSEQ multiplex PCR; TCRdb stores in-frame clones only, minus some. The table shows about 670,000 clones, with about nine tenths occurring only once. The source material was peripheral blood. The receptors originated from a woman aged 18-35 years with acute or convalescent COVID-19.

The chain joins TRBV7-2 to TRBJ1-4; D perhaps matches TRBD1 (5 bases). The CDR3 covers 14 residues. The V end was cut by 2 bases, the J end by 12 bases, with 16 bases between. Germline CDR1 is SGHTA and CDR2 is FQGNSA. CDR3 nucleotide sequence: TGTGCCAGCAGCTTAAGTAGAGCACCGGGGGAACTGTTTTTT. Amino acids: CASSLSRAPGELFF. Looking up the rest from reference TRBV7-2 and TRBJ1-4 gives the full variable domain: GAGVSQSPSNKVTEKGKDVELRCDPISGHTALYWYRQSLGQGLEFLIYFQGNSAPDKSGLPSDRFSAERTGGSVSTLTIQRTQQEDSAVYLCASSLSRAPGELFFGSGTQLSVL.

For the CDR3, the DNA is TGTGCCAGTAGTCCTGGTGGCTTTGCCTACGAGCAGTACTTC. Protein: CASSPGGFAYEQYF. This sequence joins TRBV19 and TRBJ2-7; D is unclear. The germline V gene has CDR1 LNHDA and CDR2 SQIVND (reference sequence). Trimming pared 5 bases from V and 2 bases from J, leaving 13 bases between. The CDR3 is 14 residues long. The full variable domain, completed using reference TRBV19 and TRBJ2-7, is DGGITQSPKYLFRKEGQNVTLSCEQNLNHDAMYWYRQDPGQGLRLIYYSQIVNDFQKGDIAEGYSVSREKKESFPLTVTSAQKNPTAFYLCASSPGGFAYEQYFGPGTRLTVT.

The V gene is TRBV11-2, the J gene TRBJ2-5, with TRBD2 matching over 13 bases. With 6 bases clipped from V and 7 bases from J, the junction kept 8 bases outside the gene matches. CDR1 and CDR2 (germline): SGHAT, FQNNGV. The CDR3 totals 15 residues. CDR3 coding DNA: TGTGCCAGCAGTCCGGGACTAGCGGGGAAAGGGACCCAGTACTTC. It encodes CASSPGLAGKGTQYF.

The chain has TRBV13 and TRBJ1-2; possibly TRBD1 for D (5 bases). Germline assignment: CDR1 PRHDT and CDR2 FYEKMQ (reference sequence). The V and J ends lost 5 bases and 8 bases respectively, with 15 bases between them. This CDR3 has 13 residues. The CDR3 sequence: CASSPGGLRGYTF. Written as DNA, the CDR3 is TGTGCCAGCAGCCCCGGGGGTTTGCGGGGCTACACCTTC.

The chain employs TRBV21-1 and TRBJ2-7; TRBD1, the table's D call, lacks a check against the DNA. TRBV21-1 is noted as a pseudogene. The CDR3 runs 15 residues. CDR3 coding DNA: TGTGCCAGCAGCAAAGCGAGATCCTTAGGGGACGAGCAGTACTTC. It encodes CASSKARSLGDEQYF.

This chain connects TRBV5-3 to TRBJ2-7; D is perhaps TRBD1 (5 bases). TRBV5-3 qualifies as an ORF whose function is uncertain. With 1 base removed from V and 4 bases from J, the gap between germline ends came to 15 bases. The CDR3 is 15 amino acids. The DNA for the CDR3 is TGTGCCAGAAGCTTGCTCCCAGGGTGGTTGTACGAGCAGTACTTC. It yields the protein CARSLLPGWLYEQYF.

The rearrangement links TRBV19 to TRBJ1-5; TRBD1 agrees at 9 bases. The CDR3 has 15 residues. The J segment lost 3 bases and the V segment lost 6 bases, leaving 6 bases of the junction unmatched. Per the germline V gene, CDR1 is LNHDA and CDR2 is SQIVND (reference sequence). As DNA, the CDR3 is TGTGCCAGTAGCCCCGACAGGGGGTTCAATCAGCCCCAGCATTTT. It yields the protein CASSPDRGFNQPQHF.

CDR3 residues: CASRGQGPTYEQYF. The DNA of the CDR3 is TGTGCCAGCAGGGGACAGGGTCCCACCTACGAGCAGTACTTC. The chain carries TRBV27 and TRBJ2-7; TRBD1 agrees at 9 bases. The germline CDR1 and CDR2 sequences are MNHEY and SMNVEV (reference sequence). V dropped 6 bases and J dropped 2; count of bases not matched to a gene: 5. CDR3 size: 14 residues.

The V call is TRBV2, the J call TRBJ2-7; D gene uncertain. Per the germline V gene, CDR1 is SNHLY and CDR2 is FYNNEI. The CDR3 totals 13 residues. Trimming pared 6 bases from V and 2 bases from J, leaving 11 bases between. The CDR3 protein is CASSVLSPYEQYF. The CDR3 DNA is TGTGCCAGCAGCGTACTTTCCCCCTACGAGCAGTACTTC.

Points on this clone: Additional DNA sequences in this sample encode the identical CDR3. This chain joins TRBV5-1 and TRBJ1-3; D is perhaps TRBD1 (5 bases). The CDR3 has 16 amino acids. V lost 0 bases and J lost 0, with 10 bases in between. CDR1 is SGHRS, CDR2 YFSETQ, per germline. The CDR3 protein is CASSLGGTGSGNTIYF. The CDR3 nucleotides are TGCGCCAGCAGCTTGGGAGGGACTGGCTCTGGAAACACCATATATTTT.

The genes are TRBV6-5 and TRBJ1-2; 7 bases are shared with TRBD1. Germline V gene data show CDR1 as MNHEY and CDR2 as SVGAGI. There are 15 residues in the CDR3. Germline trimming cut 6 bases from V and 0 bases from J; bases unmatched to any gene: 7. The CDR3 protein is CASRDGTATNYGYTF. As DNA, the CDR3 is TGTGCCAGCAGGGACGGGACAGCTACTAACTATGGCTACACCTTC.

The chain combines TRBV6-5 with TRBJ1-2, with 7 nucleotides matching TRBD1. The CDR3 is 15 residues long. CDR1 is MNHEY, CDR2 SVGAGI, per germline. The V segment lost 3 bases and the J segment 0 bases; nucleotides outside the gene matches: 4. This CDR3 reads CASSYRDRPNYGYTF. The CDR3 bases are TGTGCCAGCAGTTATCGGGACAGACCTAACTATGGCTACACCTTC.

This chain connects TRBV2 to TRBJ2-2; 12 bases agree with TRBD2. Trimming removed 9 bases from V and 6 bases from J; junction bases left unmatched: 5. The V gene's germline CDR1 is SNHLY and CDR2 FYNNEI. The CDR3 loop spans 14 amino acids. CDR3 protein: CARGLAGEAGELFF. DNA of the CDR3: TGTGCCAGGGGACTAGCGGGCGAGGCCGGGGAGCTGTTTTTT.

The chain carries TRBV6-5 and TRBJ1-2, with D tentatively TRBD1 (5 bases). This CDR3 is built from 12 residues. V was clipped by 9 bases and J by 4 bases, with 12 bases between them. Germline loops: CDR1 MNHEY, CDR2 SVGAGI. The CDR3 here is CARPTEIYGYTF. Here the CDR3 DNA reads TGTGCCAGGCCGACAGAGATCTATGGCTACACCTTC.

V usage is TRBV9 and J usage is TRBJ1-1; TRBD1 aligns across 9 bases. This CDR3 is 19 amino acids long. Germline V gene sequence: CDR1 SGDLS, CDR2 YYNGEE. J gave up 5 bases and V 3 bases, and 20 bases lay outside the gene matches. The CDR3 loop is CASSGKAPAQGAWRTEAFF. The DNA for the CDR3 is TGTGCCAGCAGCGGTAAAGCCCCCGCACAGGGGGCTTGGAGAACTGAAGCTTTCTTT.

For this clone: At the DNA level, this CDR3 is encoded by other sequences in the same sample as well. CDR3 bases: TGCGCCAGCAGCCAAGATCCCAGGGACACTGAAGCTTTCTTT. Its translation: CASSQDPRDTEAFF. The chain combines TRBV4-3 with TRBJ1-1; possibly TRBD1 for D (5 bases). Germline V gene data show CDR1 as LGHNA and CDR2 as YSLEER. V lost 0 bases to trimming and J lost 3 bases, with 8 bases between them. The CDR3 is 14 residues long.

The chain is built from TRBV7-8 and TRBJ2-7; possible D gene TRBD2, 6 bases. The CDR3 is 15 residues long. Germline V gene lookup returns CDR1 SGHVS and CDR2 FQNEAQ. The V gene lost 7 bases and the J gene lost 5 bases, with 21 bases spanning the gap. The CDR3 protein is CASTTRGSGSDEQYF. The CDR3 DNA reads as TGTGCCAGCACCACTCGGGGGAGCGGGTCCGACGAGCAGTACTTC.

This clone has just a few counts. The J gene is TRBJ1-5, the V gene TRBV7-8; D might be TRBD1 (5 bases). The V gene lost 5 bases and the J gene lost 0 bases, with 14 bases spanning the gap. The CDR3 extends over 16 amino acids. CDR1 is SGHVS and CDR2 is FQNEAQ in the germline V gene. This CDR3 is CASSVTGYSSNQPQHF. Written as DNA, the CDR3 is TGTGCCAGCAGCGTAACAGGTTACTCTAGCAATCAGCCCCAGCATTTT.

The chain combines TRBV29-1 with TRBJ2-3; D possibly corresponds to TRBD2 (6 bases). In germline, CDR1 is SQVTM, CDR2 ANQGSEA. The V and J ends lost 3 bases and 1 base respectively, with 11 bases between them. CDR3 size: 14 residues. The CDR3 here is CSVEVRRGTDTQYF. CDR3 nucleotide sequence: TGCAGCGTTGAGGTCAGGAGGGGCACAGATACGCAGTATTTT.

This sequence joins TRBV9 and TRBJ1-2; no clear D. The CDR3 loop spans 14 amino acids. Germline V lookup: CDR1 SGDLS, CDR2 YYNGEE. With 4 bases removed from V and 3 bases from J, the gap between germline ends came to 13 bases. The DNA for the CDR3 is TGTGCCAGCAGCCCCTACACCGGGGACTATGGCTACACCTTC. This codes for CASSPYTGDYGYTF.

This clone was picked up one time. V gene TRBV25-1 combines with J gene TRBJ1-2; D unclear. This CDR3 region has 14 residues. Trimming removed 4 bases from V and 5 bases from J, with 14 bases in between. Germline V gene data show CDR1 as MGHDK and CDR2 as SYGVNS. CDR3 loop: CASSAEEPLYGYTF. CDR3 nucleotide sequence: TGTGCCAGCAGTGCTGAGGAACCCCTTTATGGCTACACCTTC.

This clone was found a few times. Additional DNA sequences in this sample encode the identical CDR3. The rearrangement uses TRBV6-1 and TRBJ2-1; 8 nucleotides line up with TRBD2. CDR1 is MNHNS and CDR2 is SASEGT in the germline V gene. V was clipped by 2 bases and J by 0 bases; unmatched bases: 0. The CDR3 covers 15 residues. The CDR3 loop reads CASSELAGSYNEQFF. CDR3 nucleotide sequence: TGTGCCAGCAGTGAACTAGCGGGCTCCTACAATGAGCAGTTCTTC.

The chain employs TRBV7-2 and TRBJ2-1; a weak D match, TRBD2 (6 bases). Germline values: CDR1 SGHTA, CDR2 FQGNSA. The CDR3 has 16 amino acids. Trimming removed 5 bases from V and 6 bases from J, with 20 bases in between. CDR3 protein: CASSQSQGASANEQFF. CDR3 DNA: TGTGCCAGCAGCCAATCCCAGGGCGCTAGCGCCAATGAGCAGTTCTTC.

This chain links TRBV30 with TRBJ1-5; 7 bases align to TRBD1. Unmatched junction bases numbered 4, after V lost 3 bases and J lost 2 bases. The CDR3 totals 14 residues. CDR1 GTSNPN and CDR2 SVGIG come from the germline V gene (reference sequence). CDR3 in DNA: TGTGCCTGGAGAGTGGGGACAGGCAATCAGCCCCAGCATTTT. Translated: CAWRVGTGNQPQHF. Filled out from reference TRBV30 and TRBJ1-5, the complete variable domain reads SQTIHQWPATLVQPVGSPLSLECTVEGTSNPNLYWYRQAAGRGLQLLFYSVGIGQISSEVPQNLSASRPQDRQFILSSKKLLLSDSGFYLCAWRVGTGNQPQHFGDGTRLSIL.

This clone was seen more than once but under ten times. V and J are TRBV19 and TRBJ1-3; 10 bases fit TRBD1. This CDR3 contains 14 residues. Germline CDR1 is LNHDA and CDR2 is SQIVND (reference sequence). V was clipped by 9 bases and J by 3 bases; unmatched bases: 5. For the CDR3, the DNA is TGTGCCAGCTCGACAGGGGGCGGTGGAAACACCATATATTTT. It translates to CASSTGGGGNTIYF. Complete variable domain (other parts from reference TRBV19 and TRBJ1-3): DGGITQSPKYLFRKEGQNVTLSCEQNLNHDAMYWYRQDPGQGLRLIYYSQIVNDFQKGDIAEGYSVSREKKESFPLTVTSAQKNPTAFYLCASSTGGGGNTIYFGEGSWLTVV.

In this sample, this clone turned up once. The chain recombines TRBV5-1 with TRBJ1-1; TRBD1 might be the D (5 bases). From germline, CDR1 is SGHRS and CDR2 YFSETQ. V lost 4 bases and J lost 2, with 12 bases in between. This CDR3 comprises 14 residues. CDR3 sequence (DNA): TGCGCCAGCAGCGGGGGGTCAGTAAACACTGAAGCTTTCTTT. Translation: CASSGGSVNTEAFF.